The 15 T cell receptor beta chains below all came from one sample that was sequenced in a study of T cell responses to AZD1222 COVID-19 vaccine (dated by TCRdb to about 2021). Explained via the paper, the time point label denotes: baseline before first vaccination. Libraries came from the immunoSEQ multiplex PCR assay. Held by TCRdb, this immuneACCESS table contains in-frame sequences only and omits some clones. Under half of the omission traces to an unresolved V gene where checked; the cause of the rest is unknown. Recorded for this sample are around 140,000 clones; 70% to 90% of them occurred a single time. The ten largest clones add up to around 8% of the sample. The sequences come from peripheral blood, collected on day 0 of AZD1222 vaccination. All receptors derive from an adult in good health.

Regarding this clone: The same CDR3 is also encoded by other DNA sequences in this sample. The V gene is TRBV12-3 or TRBV12-4, the J gene TRBJ1-2; TRBD1 is a possible D gene (5 bases). Trimming took off 6 bases at V and 6 bases at J, with 14 bases between the two ends. The CDR3 is 13 amino acids. CDR3 DNA sequence: TGTGCCAGCAGCCCGGGACCTGGGAATGGCTACACCTTC. It translates to CASSPGPGNGYTF.

The chain recombines TRBV2 with TRBJ1-5; 7 bases are a match to TRBD1. Germline V gene data show CDR1 as SNHLY and CDR2 as FYNNEI. The V segment lost 8 bases and the J segment 6 bases; nucleotides outside the gene matches: 4. The CDR3 length is 12 residues. CDR3 sequence: CASQGEGQPQHF. In nucleotides, the CDR3 is TGTGCCAGCCAGGGGGAGGGTCAGCCCCAGCATTTT.

This clone was recorded once. This chain connects TRBV18 to TRBJ2-7, with 7 positions matching TRBD1. V was pared by 6 bases and J by 3 bases, with 20 bases of the junction left unmatched. This CDR3 region has 18 residues. CDR1 and CDR2 from the germline V gene are KGHSH and LQKENI. CDR3 sequence (DNA): TGTGCCAGCTCCTTACCTACCCCGGTGGCAGGGGGACACTACGAGCAGTACTTC. Its translation: CASSLPTPVAGGHYEQYF.

J is TRBJ2-6 and V is TRBV5-1; possibly TRBD2 for D (5 bases). Germline V gene sequence: CDR1 SGHRS, CDR2 YFSETQ. The ends were cut back, 0 bases at V and 1 base at J, with 8 bases in the middle. The CDR3 runs 16 residues. The CDR3 sequence is CASSLVSGSGANVLTF. In nucleotides, the CDR3 is TGCGCCAGCAGCTTGGTCTCGGGGTCTGGGGCCAACGTCCTGACTTTC.

As to this clone: Other DNA sequences in this sample translate to the same CDR3. The CDR3 sequence: CASSLVGGRSSYNEQFF. The CDR3, as DNA: TGTGCCAGCAGCTTAGTTGGGGGCCGTAGCTCCTACAATGAGCAGTTCTTC. J is TRBJ2-1 and V is TRBV7-9; a possible D gene is TRBD1 (6 bases). This CDR3 spans 17 amino acids. Between the trimmed V and J ends, which lost 1 base and 0 bases, there was a span of 13 bases. Germline V gene sequence: CDR1 SEHNR, CDR2 FQNEAQ (reference sequence).

V and J are TRBV4-1 and TRBJ2-1; 7 bases agree with TRBD2. The V gene end was trimmed by 0 bases and the J gene end by 7 bases; junction bases not matched to a gene: 0. Germline V lookup: CDR1 MGHRA, CDR2 YSYEKL. This CDR3 is built from 13 residues. CDR3 sequence reads: CASSQERGNEQFF. Here the CDR3 DNA reads TGCGCCAGCAGCCAAGAGCGGGGGAATGAGCAGTTCTTC.

V usage is TRBV28 and J usage is TRBJ1-1; D is unresolved. Trimming removed 0 bases from V and 1 base from J, with 3 bases in between. The CDR3 runs 13 residues. Germline V gene lookup returns CDR1 MDHEN and CDR2 SYDVKM. In DNA, the CDR3 is TGTGCCAGCAGTTTATGGCGGAACACTGAAGCTTTCTTT. Amino acids: CASSLWRNTEAFF.

The chain joins TRBV7-9 to TRBJ1-1, with 7 bases that match TRBD1. The CDR3 is 15 amino acids. Germline assignment: CDR1 SEHNR and CDR2 FQNEAQ (reference sequence). V was clipped by 4 bases and J by 0 bases; unmatched bases: 5. CDR3 protein: CASSSRGQMNTEAFF. Here the CDR3 DNA reads TGTGCCAGCAGCTCAAGGGGACAGATGAACACTGAAGCTTTCTTT.

The CDR3, as DNA: TGTGCCAGTAGTATAGACCCAGGCTCCTATAATTCACCCCTCCACTTT. It is translated as CASSIDPGSYNSPLHF. The rearrangement uses TRBV19 and TRBJ1-6; D remains ambiguous. V was pared by 0 bases and J by 0 bases, with 6 bases between. This CDR3 spans 16 amino acids. The V gene's germline CDR1 is LNHDA and CDR2 SQIVND (reference sequence).

The chain combines TRBV5-1 with TRBJ1-2; TRBD1 might be the D (6 bases). V gave up 4 bases and J gave up 6 bases, with 16 bases separating them. Germline assignment: CDR1 SGHRS and CDR2 YFSETQ. The CDR3 loop spans 14 amino acids. The CDR3 loop is CASSPGGTTDGYTF. CDR3 bases: TGCGCCAGCAGCCCGGGAGGGACAACAGATGGCTACACCTTC.

The V gene is TRBV18, the J gene TRBJ2-4; 9 bases agree with TRBD1. The junction had 12 bases not matched to a gene; V was cut back by 3 bases and J by 6 bases. The CDR3 spans 17 residues. From germline, CDR1 is KGHSH and CDR2 LQKENI. CDR3 sequence reads: CASSPSSPGTGLNIQYF. CDR3 sequence (DNA): TGTGCCAGCTCACCGTCCTCGCCCGGGACAGGGTTAAACATTCAGTACTTC.

This rearrangement joins TRBV29-1 to TRBJ2-1; 12 bases agree with TRBD2. This CDR3 is built from 13 residues. Per germline, CDR1 SQVTM and CDR2 ANQGSEA. V dropped 6 bases and J dropped 6; count of bases not matched to a gene: 3. The CDR3 region is CSVTSGSLNEQFF. DNA for the CDR3: TGCAGCGTGACTAGCGGGAGTCTCAATGAGCAGTTCTTC.

This chain joins TRBV5-1 and TRBJ2-1; the D call may be TRBD1 or TRBD2 (6 bases each). CDR3 length equals 16 residues. Germline CDR1 SGHRS, CDR2 YFSETQ. V was pared by 3 bases and J by 0 bases, with 13 bases between. CDR3: CASSWAEGGSYNEQFF. DNA for the CDR3: TGCGCCAGCAGCTGGGCGGAGGGGGGCTCCTACAATGAGCAGTTCTTC. Full variable domain (rest looked up from reference TRBV5-1 and TRBJ2-1): KAGVTQTPRYLIKTRGQQVTLSCSPISGHRSVSWYQQTPGQGLQFLFEYFSETQRNKGNFPGRFSGRQFSNSRSEMNVSTLELGDSALYLCASSWAEGGSYNEQFFGPGTRLTVL.

A note on this clone: In the same sample, other DNA sequences code for this CDR3. This rearrangement joins TRBV28 to TRBJ2-1; D is perhaps TRBD1 (5 bases). Trimming took off 9 bases at V and 4 bases at J, with 16 bases between the two ends. There are 14 residues in the CDR3. Germline V gene data show CDR1 as MDHEN and CDR2 as SYDVKM. The CDR3, as DNA: TGTGCCAGTAGACCCTCTGACAGTTACAATGAGCAGTTCTTC. It translates to CASRPSDSYNEQFF.

The V call is TRBV4-1, the J call TRBJ2-3; 9 nucleotides align to TRBD1. V dropped 1 base and J dropped 0; count of bases not matched to a gene: 5. Germline-derived CDR1 and CDR2 are MGHRA and YSYEKL. This CDR3 is built from 17 residues. The CDR3 DNA sequence: TGCGCCAGCAGCCAAGCGTCAGGGACAGGGAGCACAGATACGCAGTATTTT. It translates to CASSQASGTGSTDTQYF.